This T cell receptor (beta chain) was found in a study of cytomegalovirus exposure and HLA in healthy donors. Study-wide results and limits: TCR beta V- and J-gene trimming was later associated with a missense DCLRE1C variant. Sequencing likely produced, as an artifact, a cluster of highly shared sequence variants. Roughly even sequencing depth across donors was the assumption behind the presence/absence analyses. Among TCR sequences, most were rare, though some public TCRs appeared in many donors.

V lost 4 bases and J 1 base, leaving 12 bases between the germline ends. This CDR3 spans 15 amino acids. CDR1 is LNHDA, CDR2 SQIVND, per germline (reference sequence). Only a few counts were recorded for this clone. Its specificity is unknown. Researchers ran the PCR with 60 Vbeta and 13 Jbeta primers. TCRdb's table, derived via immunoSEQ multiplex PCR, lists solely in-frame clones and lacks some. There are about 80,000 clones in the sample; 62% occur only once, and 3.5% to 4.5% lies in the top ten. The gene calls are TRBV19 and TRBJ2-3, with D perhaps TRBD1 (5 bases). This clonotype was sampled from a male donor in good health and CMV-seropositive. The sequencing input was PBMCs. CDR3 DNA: TGTGCCAGTAGTAGCAGGGATCGGGGCACAGATACGCAGTATTTT. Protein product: CASSSRDRGTDTQYF. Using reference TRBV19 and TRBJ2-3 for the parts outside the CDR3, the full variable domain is DGGITQSPKYLFRKEGQNVTLSCEQNLNHDAMYWYRQDPGQGLRLIYYSQIVNDFQKGDIAEGYSVSREKKESFPLTVTSAQKNPTAFYLCASSSRDRGTDTQYFGPGTRLTVL.